Listed here are 17 T cell receptor beta chains from one sample, sequenced in a study of PD-L1 blockade in urothelial cancer. Described time point: pretreatment peripheral blood. Here immunoSEQ multiplex PCR was the method, and the copy in TCRdb shows in-frame clones only, minus some. The table lists roughly 20,000 clones, 89% of them singletons, with roughly 12% in the top ten. The sample consisted of PBMCs, taken around atezolizumab (anti-PD-L1) treatment. These receptors were obtained from a man between 65 and 80 years old with urothelial cancer.

This chain links TRBV27 with TRBJ2-7, with D possibly matching TRBD2 (6 bases). The CDR3 runs 14 residues. Trimming cost V 3 bases and J 6 bases, with 15 bases left between them. Germline V gene data show CDR1 as MNHEY and CDR2 as SMNVEV (reference sequence). CDR3 protein: CASSLGGARGEQYF. The CDR3 nucleotides are TGTGCCAGCAGTTTGGGCGGGGCGAGAGGCGAGCAGTACTTC.

This chain uses TRBV4-1 with TRBJ2-7, with D maybe TRBD1 (5 bases). This CDR3 is 14 amino acids long. Germline V gene data show CDR1 as MGHRA and CDR2 as YSYEKL. The ends were cut back, 1 base at V and 5 bases at J, with 12 bases in the middle. CDR3 sequence (DNA): TGCGCCAGCAGCCAAGGTAGGGGTGTCCACGAGCAGTACTTC. It translates to CASSQGRGVHEQYF.

The chain recombines TRBV5-4 with TRBJ1-2; 9 bases map to TRBD1. V was clipped by 2 bases and J by 8 bases; unmatched bases: 7. CDR1 is SGHNT and CDR2 is YYREEE in the germline V gene (reference sequence). The CDR3 consists of 14 residues. The CDR3 DNA sequence: TGTGCCAGCAGCTTAGGACAGGGGATCGACGGCTACACCTTC. Its translation is CASSLGQGIDGYTF.

This CDR3 reads CAWSSLGGGGNTIYF. CDR3 bases: TGTGCCTGGAGTTCTCTAGGCGGAGGAGGAAACACCATATATTTT. The chain is built from TRBV30 and TRBJ1-3; no clear D gene. The V gene's germline CDR1 is GTSNPN and CDR2 SVGIG (reference sequence). This CDR3 is 15 amino acids long. V lost 2 bases, J lost 4 bases, and 15 bases lay in between.

V gene TRBV6-4 combines with J gene TRBJ2-1; no firm D call. The V end was cut by 4 bases, the J end by 9 bases, with 19 bases between. The germline V gene encodes CDR1 MRHNA and CDR2 SNTAGT. The length of the CDR3 is 15 residues. The CDR3 sequence: CASSVVVNGNSEQFF. The CDR3 DNA reads TGTGCCAGCAGTGTCGTAGTTAACGGTAACAGTGAGCAGTTCTTC.

Only one count was recorded for this clone. This chain connects TRBV6-5 to TRBJ1-1; 11 nucleotides line up with TRBD1. V lost 6 bases to trimming and J lost 7 bases; unmatched junction nucleotides: 4. Germline-derived CDR1 and CDR2 are MNHEY and SVGAGI. The CDR3 has 13 residues. CDR3 loop: CASRRTGGNEAFF. Written as DNA, the CDR3 is TGTGCCAGCAGAAGGACAGGGGGCAATGAAGCTTTCTTT.

The genes are TRBV27 and TRBJ2-1; 12 positions match TRBD2. The CDR3 covers 14 residues. Germline V gene sequence: CDR1 MNHEY, CDR2 SMNVEV (reference sequence). V was clipped by 6 bases and J by 6 bases; unmatched bases: 3. CDR3 sequence: CASSGLAGTNEQFF. The CDR3 nucleotides read TGTGCCAGCAGCGGACTAGCGGGGACCAATGAGCAGTTCTTC.

The J gene is TRBJ2-1, the V gene TRBV5-1, with TRBD1 matching 10 bases. Trimming took 2 bases from V and 8 from J; bases not matched to a gene: 13. The CDR3 spans 17 residues. Germline V gives CDR1 SGHRS, CDR2 YFSETQ. The CDR3 loop is CASSFSNQGQGSYEQFF. CDR3 nucleotides: TGCGCCAGCAGCTTTTCGAACCAGGGACAGGGGAGCTATGAGCAGTTCTTC. The variable domain in full, with the rest retrieved from reference TRBV5-1 and TRBJ2-1, is KAGVTQTPRYLIKTRGQQVTLSCSPISGHRSVSWYQQTPGQGLQFLFEYFSETQRNKGNFPGRFSGRQFSNSRSEMNVSTLELGDSALYLCASSFSNQGQGSYEQFFGPGTRLTVL.

This clone was counted only a few times. The J gene is TRBJ1-4, the V gene TRBV2; 7 bases are a match to TRBD1. CDR3 length: 14 amino acids. The V gene end was trimmed by 8 bases and the J gene end by 0 bases; junction bases not matched to a gene: 3. CDR1 is SNHLY, CDR2 FYNNEI, per germline. This CDR3 reads CASFDRATNEKLFF. CDR3 in DNA: TGTGCCAGCTTTGACAGGGCAACTAATGAAAAACTGTTTTTT.

The chain recombines TRBV6-1 with TRBJ1-1; D unresolved. The CDR3 is 16 residues long. Trimming took off 0 bases at V and 0 bases at J, with 11 bases between the two ends. In germline, CDR1 is MNHNS, CDR2 SASEGT. The DNA of the CDR3 is TGTGCCAGCAGTGAAGCGCTTCGGCGGTTGAACACTGAAGCTTTCTTT. Encoded protein: CASSEALRRLNTEAFF.

DNA of the CDR3: TGTGCCAGCAGTGAACTTCGGTGGGGGGGCGATCAGCCCCAGCATTTT. Amino acid sequence: CASSELRWGGDQPQHF. The chain joins TRBV6-1 to TRBJ1-5, with D perhaps matching TRBD1 (6 bases). Trimming removed 2 bases at V and 5 bases at J, with 16 bases between. This CDR3 comprises 16 residues. CDR1 and CDR2 (germline): MNHNS, SASEGT.

The V call is TRBV4-1, the J call TRBJ1-4; 10 bases map to TRBD1. The length of the CDR3 is 15 residues. J was trimmed by 4 bases and V by 6 bases; bases with no gene match: 5. Germline V CDR1 and CDR2: MGHRA, YSYEKL. DNA of the CDR3: TGCGCCAGCAGTTTGTGGGACAGGGGTAATGAAAAACTGTTTTTT. Its protein product is CASSLWDRGNEKLFF.

This chain uses TRBV19 with TRBJ2-5; 9 bases match TRBD2. Germline-derived CDR1 and CDR2 are LNHDA and SQIVND (reference sequence). Germline trimming cut 2 bases from V and 1 base from J; bases unmatched to any gene: 11. The CDR3 has 18 amino acids. CDR3 in amino acids: CASSISGGGAPSQETQYF. The CDR3 DNA reads TGTGCCAGTAGTATATCTGGCGGGGGGGCCCCGTCCCAAGAGACCCAGTACTTC.

The chain combines TRBV30 with TRBJ1-6, with D tentatively TRBD1 (5 bases). V gave up 8 bases and J gave up 8 bases, with 19 bases separating them. Germline V gene sequence: CDR1 GTSNPN, CDR2 SVGIG (reference sequence). The CDR3 totals 14 residues. CDR3 amino acids: CAADKQENYSPLHF. The DNA of the CDR3 is TGTGCCGCAGACAAACAGGAGAACTATTCACCCCTCCACTTT.

The chain carries TRBV7-2 and TRBJ1-1; 7 nucleotides line up with TRBD1. Looked up from germline, CDR1 is SGHTA and CDR2 is FQGNSA. Trimming removed 5 bases from V and 3 bases from J; junction bases left unmatched: 6. The CDR3 totals 14 residues. The CDR3 protein is CASSLSQGHTEAFF. CDR3 nucleotide sequence: TGTGCCAGCAGCCTTTCACAGGGGCACACTGAAGCTTTCTTT.

J is TRBJ1-5 and V is TRBV19, with no clear D. The CDR3 has 13 amino acids. CDR1 is LNHDA and CDR2 is SQIVND in the germline V gene (reference sequence). Trimming removed 4 bases at V and 5 bases at J, with 9 bases between. This chain's CDR3 is CASSSQDYQPQHF. The DNA of the CDR3 is TGTGCCAGTAGTAGTCAGGACTATCAGCCCCAGCATTTT.

The chain has TRBV6-1 and TRBJ2-2; tentative D call: TRBD2 (5 bases). With 7 bases removed from V and 6 bases from J, the gap between germline ends came to 15 bases. CDR1 MNHNS and CDR2 SASEGT come from the germline V gene. The CDR3 extends over 14 amino acids. DNA for the CDR3: TGTGCCAGCAATTCCTGGACTGGACCCGGGGAGCTGTTTTTT. This gives the protein CASNSWTGPGELFF.